The 26 T cell receptor beta chains below all came from one sample that was sequenced in a study of blood T cell repertoires in COVID-19. Only in-frame clones appear in the TCRdb table, and some are missing; sequencing was by immunoSEQ multiplex PCR. The sample has about 370,000 clones, 80% to 90% seen once. Sequences were obtained from peripheral blood. These receptor sequences come from a woman younger than 45 with COVID-19, enrolled during active disease.

This chain joins TRBV24-1 and TRBJ2-1, with a possible D match to TRBD2 (6 bases). This CDR3 contains 14 residues. Germline V gene sequence: CDR1 KGHDR, CDR2 SFDVKD. Deletions cut 4 bases from V and 7 bases from J, with 13 bases between. The CDR3 protein is CATSDQTRGNEQFF. Here the CDR3 DNA reads TGTGCCACCAGTGACCAGACTAGAGGTAATGAGCAGTTCTTC.

The genes are TRBV6-5 and TRBJ2-1; 11 nucleotides line up with TRBD2. With V trimmed by 10 bases and J by 2 bases, 4 bases remained unmatched. In germline, CDR1 is MNHEY, CDR2 SVGAGI. This CDR3 has 14 amino acids. The DNA for the CDR3 is TGTGCCACCACACTAGCGGGGGCCTACAATGAGCAGTTCTTC. Translated, it gives CATTLAGAYNEQFF.

The genes are TRBV7-2 and TRBJ1-3, with D unclear. From germline, CDR1 is SGHTA and CDR2 FQGNSA. The ends were cut back, 1 base at V and 0 bases at J, with 10 bases in the middle. CDR3 length: 16 residues. CDR3: CASSLENGASGNTIYF. The CDR3 region has the DNA TGTGCCAGCAGCTTAGAGAACGGAGCCTCTGGAAACACCATATATTTT.

This rearrangement joins TRBV24-1 to TRBJ2-1; 11 bases agree with TRBD1. The V gene end was trimmed by 4 bases and the J gene end by 4 bases; junction bases not matched to a gene: 5. Germline V gene data show CDR1 as KGHDR and CDR2 as SFDVKD. This CDR3 is built from 16 residues. The CDR3 DNA reads TGTGCCACCAGTGACCCCGGGACAGGGGGATACAATGAGCAGTTCTTC. Translation gives CATSDPGTGGYNEQFF.

V is TRBV28 and J is TRBJ1-4; TRBD1 agrees at 7 bases. J was trimmed by 3 bases and V by 11 bases; bases with no gene match: 9. The CDR3 totals 14 residues. CDR1 and CDR2 from the germline V gene are MDHEN and SYDVKM. The CDR3 DNA reads TGTGCCGTCGAGGGGGCCCCCCCTAATGAAAAACTGTTTTTT. As protein: CAVEGAPPNEKLFF.

The chain carries TRBV3-1 (or the pseudogene TRBV3-2) and TRBJ2-5, with 7 bases identical to TRBD2. Trimming removed 1 base from V and 4 bases from J; junction bases left unmatched: 9. Germline V gene lookup returns CDR1 LGHDT and CDR2 YNNKEL (reference sequence). The CDR3 loop spans 16 amino acids. CDR3 sequence: CASSQVSSGGGETQYF. CDR3 nucleotides: TGTGCCAGCAGCCAAGTGTCTAGCGGAGGAGGAGAGACCCAGTACTTC.

J is TRBJ1-2 and V is TRBV10-1; maybe TRBD1 (5 bases). In germline, CDR1 is WNHNN, CDR2 SYGVQD (reference sequence). CDR3 size: 12 residues. V was clipped by 3 bases and J by 5 bases, with 7 bases between them. CDR3 nucleotide sequence: TGCGCCAGCAGTGACACAGGTTATGGCTACACCTTC. Protein: CASSDTGYGYTF.

CDR3 in amino acids: CASSFNRDQPQHF. The DNA for the CDR3 is TGTGCCAGCAGCTTTAATCGGGATCAGCCCCAGCATTTT. The rearrangement joins TRBV7-9 to TRBJ1-5; D is uncertain. Trimming pared 3 bases from V and 5 bases from J, leaving 8 bases between. Germline CDR1 SEHNR, CDR2 FQNEAQ (reference sequence). This CDR3 has 13 amino acids.

This clone has just one count. The chain employs TRBV2 and TRBJ2-7; D is ambiguous. Between the trimmed V and J ends, which lost 4 bases and 3 bases, there was a span of 10 bases. This CDR3 has 13 amino acids. CDR1 is SNHLY and CDR2 is FYNNEI in the germline V gene. The CDR3 coding sequence is TGTGCCAGCAGTGTGGCCGCCAGCTACGAGCAGTACTTC. Its protein is CASSVAASYEQYF.

The rearrangement uses TRBV5-1 and TRBJ1-5; TRBD1 is a possible D gene (5 bases). V dropped 3 bases and J dropped 4 bases, with 14 bases sitting between them. The CDR3 is 15 amino acids. The germline gives CDR1 SGHRS, CDR2 YFSETQ. Here the CDR3 reads CASSSNPGGNQPQHF. CDR3 bases: TGCGCCAGCAGCTCAAACCCGGGGGGGAATCAGCCCCAGCATTTT.

This clone was detected a few times. CDR3 protein: CASSETGPYEQYF. The CDR3 nucleotides are TGCGCCAGCAGTGAGACAGGACCCTACGAGCAGTACTTC. V gene TRBV10-2 combines with J gene TRBJ2-7; TRBD1 is a possible D gene (5 bases). This CDR3 has 13 residues. Per germline, CDR1 WSHSY and CDR2 SAAADI. V gave up 2 bases and J gave up 2 bases, with 7 bases separating them.

The chain joins TRBV7-2 to TRBJ1-4, with 9 bases that match TRBD1. Unmatched junction bases numbered 1, after V lost 1 base and J lost 7 bases. The CDR3 is 14 amino acids. Per germline, CDR1 SGHTA and CDR2 FQGNSA. The CDR3 DNA is TGTGCCAGCAGCTTAGACAGGGGGCGTGAAAAACTGTTTTTT. Translating it yields CASSLDRGREKLFF.

This clone was observed a handful of times. The chain links TRBV7-2 to TRBJ2-1; 7 nucleotides align to TRBD2. V trimming: 5 bases; J trimming: 7 bases; junction bases outside the gene matches: 8. The germline gives CDR1 SGHTA, CDR2 FQGNSA. CDR3 length equals 14 residues. CDR3 DNA: TGTGCCAGCAGCCCGGGACTATGGGGGAATGAGCAGTTCTTC. This translates into CASSPGLWGNEQFF.

The chain links TRBV28 to TRBJ1-1; possible D gene TRBD1, 5 bases. This CDR3 comprises 12 residues. The germline CDR1 and CDR2 sequences are MDHEN and SYDVKM. V was clipped by 10 bases and J by 4 bases, with 13 bases between them. The chain's CDR3 is CAIAGGGTEAFF. CDR3 coding DNA: TGTGCCATCGCTGGGGGGGGCACTGAAGCTTTCTTT.

V usage is TRBV5-6 and J usage is TRBJ2-7; TRBD2 agrees at 8 bases. After removal of 7 bases from V and 6 bases from J, the junction contained 12 bases not matched to a gene. CDR3 length: 14 residues. Germline V lookup: CDR1 SGHDT, CDR2 YYEEEE. Here the CDR3 DNA reads TGTGCCAGCTCCCGCGGGGGGCGGAATGGCGAGCAGTACTTC. This encodes CASSRGGRNGEQYF.

The chain combines TRBV7-2 with TRBJ2-1; D is ambiguous. This CDR3 is built from 15 residues. V lost 3 bases, J lost 0 bases, and 9 bases lay in between. CDR1 and CDR2 (germline): SGHTA, FQGNSA. In nucleotides, the CDR3 is TGTGCCAGCAGCTTGGGCCTTAGCTCCTACAATGAGCAGTTCTTC. Protein sequence: CASSLGLSSYNEQFF.

The J gene is TRBJ2-7, the V gene TRBV18; tentative D call: TRBD2 (6 bases). Germline lookup yields CDR1 KGHSH and CDR2 LQKENI. Trimming left V 3 bases short and J 4 bases short, with 7 bases between. The CDR3 is made up of 12 amino acids. CDR3 amino acids: CASSPGLYEQYV. CDR3 in DNA: TGTGCCAGCTCACCGGGACTTTACGAGCAGTACGTC.

The genes are TRBV10-3 and TRBJ1-1; possibly TRBD1 for D (5 bases). CDR1 and CDR2 from the germline V gene are ENHRY and SYGVKD. V was shortened by 3 bases and J by 8 bases, with 7 bases between the two germline ends. There are 11 residues in the CDR3. CDR3 sequence: CAISEQEEAFF. DNA of the CDR3: TGTGCCATCAGTGAACAGGAGGAAGCTTTCTTT.

This sequence joins TRBV28 and TRBJ2-2; TRBD2 might be the D (6 bases). V lost 1 base, J lost 4 bases, and 13 bases lay in between. The CDR3 has 16 residues. Germline-derived CDR1 and CDR2 are MDHEN and SYDVKM. The CDR3 DNA is TGTGCCAGCAGTTTATTCGGGCAGGGAGGCACCGGGGAGCTGTTTTTT. This translates into CASSLFGQGGTGELFF.

The rearrangement links TRBV5-1 to TRBJ1-4, with 7 bases matching TRBD1. CDR3 size: 14 residues. Germline trimming cut 7 bases from V and 3 bases from J; bases unmatched to any gene: 6. CDR1 and CDR2 (germline): SGHRS, YFSETQ. This CDR3 reads CASAWDRPNEKLFF. Here the CDR3 DNA reads TGCGCCAGCGCTTGGGACAGACCTAATGAAAAACTGTTTTTT.

The rearrangement joins TRBV2 to TRBJ2-5; 7 bases are shared with TRBD2. The CDR3 extends over 15 amino acids. J was trimmed by 5 bases and V by 5 bases; bases with no gene match: 11. The germline CDR1 and CDR2 sequences are SNHLY and FYNNEI. In DNA form, the CDR3 reads TGTGCCAGCAGTTCGGGAGGACTCGGAGGGGAGACCCAGTACTTC. Translating it yields CASSSGGLGGETQYF.

CDR3 amino acids: CASRKQQGDNSPLHF. The CDR3, as DNA: TGTGCCAGCCGAAAACAGCAGGGCGATAATTCACCCCTCCACTTT. J is TRBJ1-6 and V is TRBV6-5, with a weak D call TRBD1 (5 bases). This CDR3 comprises 15 residues. V was cut by 8 bases and J by 5 bases, with 16 bases left in between. Germline V gene lookup returns CDR1 MNHEY and CDR2 SVGAGI.

This chain links TRBV7-9 with TRBJ2-5, with TRBD2 matching over 12 bases. This CDR3 comprises 16 residues. V was pared by 5 bases and J by 4 bases, with 8 bases of the junction left unmatched. The germline V gene encodes CDR1 SEHNR and CDR2 FQNEAQ (reference sequence). The CDR3 bases are TGTGCCAGCAGCCCAAGGACTAGCGGGGCGAGAGAGACCCAGTACTTC. This codes for CASSPRTSGARETQYF. Complete variable domain (other parts from reference TRBV7-9 and TRBJ2-5): DTGVSQNPRHKITKRGQNVTFRCDPISEHNRLYWYRQTLGQGPEFLTYFQNEAQLEKSRLLSDRFSAERPKGSFSTLEIQRTEQGDSAMYLCASSPRTSGARETQYFGPGTRLLVL.

This chain connects TRBV4-3 to TRBJ1-2; D uncertain. The germline CDR1 and CDR2 sequences are LGHNA and YSLEER. There are 15 residues in the CDR3. V was clipped by 0 bases and J by 0 bases, with 8 bases between them. The CDR3 sequence: CASSQDIESNYGYTF. The CDR3 DNA sequence: TGCGCCAGCAGCCAAGATATAGAGTCTAACTATGGCTACACCTTC.

This clone was recorded once. The chain employs TRBV19 and TRBJ2-2; D remains ambiguous. Germline V lookup: CDR1 LNHDA, CDR2 SQIVND (reference sequence). With 5 bases removed from V and 4 bases from J, the gap between germline ends came to 11 bases. There are 14 residues in the CDR3. The CDR3 sequence: CASSPQFTTGELFF. In DNA, the CDR3 is TGTGCCAGTAGTCCCCAGTTTACCACCGGGGAGCTGTTTTTT.

The rearrangement joins TRBV14 to TRBJ2-3; 13 nucleotides match TRBD2. CDR3 length: 17 amino acids. V lost 2 bases and J lost 6; bases outside the gene matches: 8. The germline V gene encodes CDR1 SGHDN and CDR2 FVKESK. This CDR3 is CASSQPTSGRFYDTQYF. The CDR3 DNA sequence: TGTGCCAGCAGCCAACCGACTAGCGGGAGGTTTTACGATACGCAGTATTTT.